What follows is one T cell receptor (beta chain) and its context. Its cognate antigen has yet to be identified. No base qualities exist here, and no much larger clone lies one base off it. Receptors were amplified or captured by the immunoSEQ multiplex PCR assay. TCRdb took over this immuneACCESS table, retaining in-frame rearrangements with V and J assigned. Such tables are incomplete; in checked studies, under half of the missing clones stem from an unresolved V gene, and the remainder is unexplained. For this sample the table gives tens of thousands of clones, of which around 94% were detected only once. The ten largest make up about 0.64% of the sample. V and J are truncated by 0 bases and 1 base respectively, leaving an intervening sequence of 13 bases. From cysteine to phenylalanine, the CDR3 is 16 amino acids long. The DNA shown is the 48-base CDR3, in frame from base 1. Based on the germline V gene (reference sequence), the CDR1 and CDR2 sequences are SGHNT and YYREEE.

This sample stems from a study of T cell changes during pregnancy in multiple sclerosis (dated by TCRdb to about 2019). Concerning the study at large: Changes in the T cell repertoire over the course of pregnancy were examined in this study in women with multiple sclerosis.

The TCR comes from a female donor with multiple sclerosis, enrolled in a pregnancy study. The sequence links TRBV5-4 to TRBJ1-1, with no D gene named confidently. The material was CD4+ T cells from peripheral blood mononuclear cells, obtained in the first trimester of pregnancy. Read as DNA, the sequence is TGTGCCAGCAGCTTGGGTCTCAATACCGGGAACACTGAAGCTTTCTTT. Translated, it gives CASSLGLNTGNTEAFF.